This T cell receptor beta chain was sequenced for a study of CD8 T cells in ankylosing spondylitis. Study-level findings and limits: Characteristic, it appeared, of ankylosing spondylitis blood was a TCR beta motif of 7 or 8 highly homologous variants.

This clonotype has just a few counts. Its antigen is unidentified. Quantitative barcoded 5'-RACE was used to prepare TCR beta libraries. TCRdb re-called the 5' RACE reads through MiXCR, storing one row per CDR3 protein. The sample has 390,000 or so distinct CDR3 sequences, about a fifth seen once. Material for sequencing was blood, either unsorted or a sorted T cell fraction (not recorded which). The TCR comes from a male donor with ankylosing spondylitis.

In DNA, the CDR3 is TGTGCCAGTGGACAGGGACCCTACAATGAGCAGTTCTTC. Translation: CASGQGPYNEQFF. The V and J genes are TRBV19 and TRBJ2-1; TRBD1 aligns across 8 bases. From germline, CDR1 is LNHDA and CDR2 SQIVND (reference sequence). This CDR3 has 13 residues. The V gene end was trimmed by 8 bases and the J gene end by 2 bases; junction bases not matched to a gene: 2.